The 10 T cell receptor beta chains reported below all come from one sample, sequenced in a study of T cell responses to AZD1222 COVID-19 vaccine. The method was immunoSEQ multiplex PCR; TCRdb's version includes in-frame clones alone and lacks a portion of them. This table has 200,000 or so clones, approximately 94% appearing once. Here the sequenced sample was peripheral blood, taken on day 0 of AZD1222 vaccination. The origin of the receptors is an adult in good health.

V usage is TRBV7-9 and J usage is TRBJ2-1; 8 bases are shared with TRBD2. The CDR3 has 15 residues. CDR1 SEHNR and CDR2 FQNEAQ come from the germline V gene (reference sequence). Trimming removed 0 bases from V and 5 bases from J; junction bases left unmatched: 3. The CDR3 nucleotides read TGTGCCAGCAGCTTAGCAGCGGGAGCCCACAATGAGCAGTTCTTC. It yields the protein CASSLAAGAHNEQFF.

The rearrangement links TRBV7-2 to TRBJ1-5; D might be TRBD1 (6 bases). This CDR3 has 15 amino acids. CDR1 and CDR2 (germline): SGHTA, FQGNSA. Trimming took off 6 bases at V and 4 bases at J, with 16 bases between the two ends. Here the CDR3 reads CASRGAGAGNQPQHF. CDR3 coding DNA: TGTGCCAGCAGAGGCGCAGGGGCTGGGAATCAGCCCCAGCATTTT.

V usage is TRBV15 and J usage is TRBJ2-7, with D perhaps assigned TRBD1 or TRBD2 (5 bases each). Trimming cost V 2 bases and J 6 bases, with 20 bases left between them. Germline V lookup: CDR1 LNHNV, CDR2 YYDKDF (reference sequence). The CDR3 sequence is 16 residues long. CDR3 protein: CATSRTDTGVRGEQYF. DNA for the CDR3: TGTGCCACCAGCAGAACCGACACAGGAGTACGGGGCGAGCAGTACTTC.

The chain links TRBV18 to TRBJ1-1; 7 nucleotides align to TRBD1. CDR1 and CDR2 (germline): KGHSH, LQKENI. The trim removed 3 bases at V and 8 bases at J, leaving 12 bases unmatched. CDR3 length equals 15 residues. CDR3 DNA sequence: TGTGCCAGCTCACCGACACGTCCGACAGGGCGAGAAGCTTTCTTT. Residues: CASSPTRPTGREAFF.

The J gene is TRBJ2-5, the V gene TRBV2, with 9 bases fitting TRBD2. Germline values: CDR1 SNHLY, CDR2 FYNNEI. The CDR3 sequence is 14 residues long. Germline trimming cut 5 bases from V and 0 bases from J; bases unmatched to any gene: 1. The CDR3 nucleotides are TGTGCCAGCAGTCGGACTAGCGACCAAGAGACCCAGTACTTC. It yields the protein CASSRTSDQETQYF. Combining the CDR3 with reference TRBV2 and TRBJ2-5 gives the whole variable domain EPEVTQTPSHQVTQMGQEVILRCVPISNHLYFYWYRQILGQKVEFLVSFYNNEISEKSEIFDDQFSVERPDGSNFTLKIRSTKLEDSAMYFCASSRTSDQETQYFGPGTRLLVL.

The rearrangement joins TRBV9 to TRBJ2-2; 7 bases align to TRBD2. V lost 0 bases, J lost 1 base, and 3 bases stayed unmatched. The CDR3 consists of 16 residues. The germline CDR1 and CDR2 sequences are SGDLS and YYNGEE. The CDR3 DNA sequence: TGTGCCAGCAGCGTAGTTTCTAGCGGGAACACCGGGGAGCTGTTTTTT. Translated, it gives CASSVVSSGNTGELFF.

This clone was found once. This sequence joins TRBV30 and TRBJ1-1; perhaps TRBD1 as D (5 bases). CDR1 GTSNPN and CDR2 SVGIG come from the germline V gene (reference sequence). Trimming took 2 bases from V and 0 from J, leaving 16 bases between them. The CDR3 consists of 16 residues. For the CDR3, the DNA is TGTGCCTGGAGTCGCGCCGACAGTGCAGTGAACACTGAAGCTTTCTTT. Translated, it gives CAWSRADSAVNTEAFF.

The CDR3, as DNA: TGTGCCAGTAGTATAAACTCCGGGACAGGGGCAAGCGGTGGCTACACCTTC. It specifies CASSINSGTGASGGYTF. J is TRBJ1-2 and V is TRBV19, with 10 bases matching TRBD1. V gave up 2 bases and J gave up 7 bases; unmatched junction bases: 13. The germline gives CDR1 LNHDA, CDR2 SQIVND (reference sequence). This CDR3 contains 17 residues.

The V call is TRBV9, the J call TRBJ2-7, with D unresolved. V was trimmed by 0 bases and J by 3 bases, leaving 13 bases between them. Looked up from germline, CDR1 is SGDLS and CDR2 is YYNGEE. The CDR3 runs to 15 residues. CDR3 in amino acids: CASSVESNNIYEQYF. For the CDR3, the DNA is TGTGCCAGCAGCGTAGAGTCCAACAACATCTACGAGCAGTACTTC.

The chain is built from TRBV30 and TRBJ2-4; D unclear. This CDR3 comprises 14 residues. Germline CDR1 and CDR2: GTSNPN and SVGIG (reference sequence). With 0 bases removed from V and 8 bases from J, the gap between germline ends came to 14 bases. The CDR3: CAWSVAIGSDIQYF. In nucleotides, the CDR3 is TGTGCCTGGAGTGTAGCAATCGGAAGTGACATTCAGTACTTC.